One T cell receptor (beta chain) is described in this entry. The target antigen is unknown. Between the trimmed V and J ends, which lost 3 bases and 7 bases, there was a span of 18 bases. The germline V gene has CDR1 LGHNT and CDR2 FRNRAP. This CDR3 contains 16 residues. Here immunoSEQ multiplex PCR was the method, and the copy in TCRdb shows in-frame clones only, minus some. Of roughly 67,000 clones in the sample, roughly 86% are singletons; the top ten hold roughly 13%. The data belong to a study of T cells in localized non-small cell lung cancer. The study's findings and limits: In adjacent lung, a median around 55 of the top 100 tumor clones were found. Uninvolved adjacent lung showed the highest T cell clonality, exceeding tumor.

Sequenced here: peripheral blood, sampled before any cancer treatment. This chain connects TRBV12-5 to TRBJ2-2, with D perhaps being TRBD1 or TRBD2 (9 bases each). The receptor was derived from a female donor at least 60 years old with stage I lung adenocarcinoma. DNA of the CDR3: TGTGCTAGTGGTTTTCTAGCGGGACAGGGTAACGGGGAGCTGTTTTTT. Its translation is CASGFLAGQGNGELFF.